This TCR beta chain was observed in a study of blood T cell repertoires in COVID-19. Study summary: Sample material is recorded as cDNA or gDNA derived from T cells, B-cell-depleted T cells, or PBMCs.

Sequencing was performed with immunoSEQ multiplex PCR; in TCRdb, only in-frame clones are kept and a portion is missing. The data show approximately 230,000 clones, about nine tenths seen once. Deletions cut 7 bases from V and 7 bases from J, with 16 bases between. Per germline, CDR1 MDHEN and CDR2 SYDVKM. This CDR3 spans 13 amino acids. This clone was counted a single time. Sequences were obtained from PBMCs or T cells enriched from blood (not recorded which). The TCR comes from a man aged 35 to 55 who had recovered from COVID-19. The chain is built from TRBV28 and TRBJ1-2; tentative D call: TRBD1 (6 bases). CDR3 residues: CASKHEGVVGYTF. The CDR3 DNA reads as TGTGCCAGCAAGCACGAGGGGGTAGTTGGCTACACCTTC.